This T cell receptor beta chain was sequenced for a study of blood T cell repertoires in COVID-19. The CDR3 runs to 16 residues. V dropped 6 bases and J dropped 4; count of bases not matched to a gene: 7. The germline CDR1 and CDR2 sequences are SNHLY and FYNNEI. Clones were sequenced by immunoSEQ multiplex PCR, and TCRdb holds only the in-frame ones, with some missing. This sample carries 140,000 or so clones, 79% of them seen once, and the ten largest clones take just under 5%. Sequenced: peripheral blood. V gene TRBV2 combines with J gene TRBJ2-2; 11 nucleotides line up with TRBD2. This TCR derives from a woman aged 70-85 years with COVID-19, enrolled during active disease. In DNA, the CDR3 is TGTGCCAGCAGGAGACTAGCGGGGACGGGCACCGGGGAGCTGTTTTTT. Amino acid sequence: CASRRLAGTGTGELFF.